The present entry profiles one T cell receptor beta chain with its context. Germline assignment: CDR1 LGHNA and CDR2 YNFKEQ. The CDR3 totals 13 residues. V was pared by 4 bases and J by 2 bases, with 9 bases between. The sample is drawn from a study of shared clonotypes between healthy human individuals. Replicate PCRs from sorted subsets contained approximately 200 ng DNA, which is some 29,000 T cell genomes. The method was immunoSEQ multiplex PCR; TCRdb's version includes in-frame clones alone and lacks a portion of them. Here the sample spans 2 million to 2.5 million clones, about 92% being singletons. CD45RO-negative, CCR7-selected cells formed the naive CD8 fraction, which excluded terminally differentiated effector memory CD45RA+ cells.

V and J are TRBV4-2 and TRBJ2-7, with D possibly matching TRBD2 (6 bases). Input material: naive CD8+ T cells from PBMCs. The clonotype originates from a man aged 18 to 29 in good health. Some clones in this sample may be carry-over from other donors' samples. CDR3 residues: CASSPRGAYEQYF. The CDR3 region has the DNA TGTGCCAGCAGCCCGCGCGGGGCCTACGAGCAGTACTTC.